The clone carrying this TCR beta chain was found a few times. The target antigen is unknown. MiXCR, applied by TCRdb to the 5' RACE reads, yields one record per CDR3 protein. The sample consists of over 600,000 distinct CDR3 sequences, around 20% of them appearing once. These data belong to a study of identical twins. Study-level points and caveats: Clonotypes of the beta chain that were abundant in cord blood carried fewer insertions (memory repertoires showed none).

The CDR3 has 11 residues. The V end lost 5 bases, the J end lost 7 bases, and 3 bases lay between the germline ends. This sample also appeared in a second study, on T cells expressing NK-cell markers.

The sequenced sample consisted of PBMCs. This TCR was recovered from a woman aged 18-30 years in good health. This rearrangement joins TRBV12-3 or TRBV12-4 to TRBJ1-6; D unresolved. For the CDR3, the DNA is TGTGCCAGCAGTAACAATTCACCCCTCCACTTT. It codes for CASSNNSPLHF.